The present TCR beta chain was sequenced within a study of radiation and T cells in renal cell carcinoma. Study outcomes and limitations: Baseline intratumoral clonotype presence is unknown without pretreatment biopsies. From baseline, blood top tumor clonotypes peaked at 2 weeks post-radiation.

Time point here: blood 4 weeks post-SBRT, at nephrectomy. This sample's treatment: 15 Gy SBRT to primary tumor, nephrectomy 4 weeks later. Nephrectomy followed 15 Gy stereotactic body radiation by 4 weeks. Clear cell pathology was present in this patient's renal cell carcinoma. The protocol was immunoSEQ multiplex PCR, while the TCRdb copy is restricted to in-frame clones and leaves out a portion. The sample shows roughly 82,000 clones, 80% to 90% of them seen only once. Trimming shortened V by 4 bases and J by 9 bases, and 16 bases separated the two germline ends. Germline lookup yields CDR1 LNHDA and CDR2 SQIVND (reference sequence). CDR3 size: 14 residues. With respect to this clone: Its antigen is unknown.

The sample here was blood, taken from a patient whose treatment included radiotherapy and nephrectomy. This chain connects TRBV19 to TRBJ1-5, with D maybe TRBD1 (6 bases). The receptor was derived from a woman in her 70s with renal cell carcinoma. The CDR3 loop reads CASSTGGGYTPQHF. In DNA, the CDR3 is TGTGCCAGTAGTACCGGAGGGGGATATACGCCCCAGCATTTT.